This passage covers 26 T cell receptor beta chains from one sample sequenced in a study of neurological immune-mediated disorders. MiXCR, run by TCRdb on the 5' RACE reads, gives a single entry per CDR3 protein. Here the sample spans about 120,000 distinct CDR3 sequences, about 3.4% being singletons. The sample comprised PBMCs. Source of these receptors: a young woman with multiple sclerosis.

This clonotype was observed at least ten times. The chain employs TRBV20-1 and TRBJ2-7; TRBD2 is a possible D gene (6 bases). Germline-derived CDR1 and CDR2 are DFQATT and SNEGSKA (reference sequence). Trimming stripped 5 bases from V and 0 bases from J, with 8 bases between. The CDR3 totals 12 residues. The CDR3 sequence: CSAAGSSYEQYF. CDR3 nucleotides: TGCAGTGCTGCGGGGAGCTCCTACGAGCAGTACTTC.

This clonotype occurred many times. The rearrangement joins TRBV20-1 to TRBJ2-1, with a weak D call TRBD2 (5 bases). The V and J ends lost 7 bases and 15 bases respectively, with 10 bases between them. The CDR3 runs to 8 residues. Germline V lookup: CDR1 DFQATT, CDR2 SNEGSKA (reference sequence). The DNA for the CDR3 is TGCAGTGTAGAGGGTCCGTTCTTC. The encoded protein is CSVEGPFF.

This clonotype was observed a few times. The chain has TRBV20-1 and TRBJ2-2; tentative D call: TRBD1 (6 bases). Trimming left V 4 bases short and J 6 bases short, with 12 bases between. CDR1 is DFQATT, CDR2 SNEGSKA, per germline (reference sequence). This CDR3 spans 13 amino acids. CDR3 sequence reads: CSATTGSAGELFF. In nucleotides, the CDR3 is TGCAGTGCTACCACAGGGTCGGCCGGGGAGCTGTTTTTT.

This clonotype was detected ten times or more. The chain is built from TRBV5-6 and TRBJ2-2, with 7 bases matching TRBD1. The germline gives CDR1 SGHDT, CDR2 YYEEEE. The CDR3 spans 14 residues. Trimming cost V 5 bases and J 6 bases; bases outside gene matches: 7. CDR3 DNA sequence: TGTGCCAGCAGGCGGACAGGATTGGCCGGGGAGCTGTTTTTT. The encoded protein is CASRRTGLAGELFF. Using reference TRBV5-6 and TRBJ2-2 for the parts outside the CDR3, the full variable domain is DAGVTQSPTHLIKTRGQQVTLRCSPKSGHDTVSWYQQALGQGPQFIFQYYEEEERQRGNFPDRFSGHQFPNYSSELNVNALLLGDSALYLCASRRTGLAGELFFGEGSRLTVL.

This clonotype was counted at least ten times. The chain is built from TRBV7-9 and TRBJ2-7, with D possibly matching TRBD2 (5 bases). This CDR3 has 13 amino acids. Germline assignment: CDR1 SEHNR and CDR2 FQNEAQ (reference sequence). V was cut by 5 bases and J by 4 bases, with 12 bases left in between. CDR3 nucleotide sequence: TGTGCCAGCAGCCCAGAGGGCAGATACGAGCAGTACTTC. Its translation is CASSPEGRYEQYF. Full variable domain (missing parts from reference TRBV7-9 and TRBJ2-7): DTGVSQNPRHKITKRGQNVTFRCDPISEHNRLYWYRQTLGQGPEFLTYFQNEAQLEKSRLLSDRFSAERPKGSFSTLEIQRTEQGDSAMYLCASSPEGRYEQYFGPGTRLTVT.

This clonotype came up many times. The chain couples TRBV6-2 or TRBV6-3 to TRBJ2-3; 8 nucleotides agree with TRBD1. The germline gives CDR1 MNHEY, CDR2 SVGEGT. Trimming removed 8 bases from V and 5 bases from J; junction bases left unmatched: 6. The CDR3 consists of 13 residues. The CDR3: CASQGARLDTQYF. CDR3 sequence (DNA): TGTGCCAGCCAGGGGGCCAGGTTAGATACGCAGTATTTT.

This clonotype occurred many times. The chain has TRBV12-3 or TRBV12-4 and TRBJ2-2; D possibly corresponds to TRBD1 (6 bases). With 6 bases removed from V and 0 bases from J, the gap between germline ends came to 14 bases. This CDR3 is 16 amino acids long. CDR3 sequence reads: CASRPGTTTNTGELFF. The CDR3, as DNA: TGTGCCAGCAGGCCCGGGACAACTACGAACACCGGGGAGCTGTTTTTT.

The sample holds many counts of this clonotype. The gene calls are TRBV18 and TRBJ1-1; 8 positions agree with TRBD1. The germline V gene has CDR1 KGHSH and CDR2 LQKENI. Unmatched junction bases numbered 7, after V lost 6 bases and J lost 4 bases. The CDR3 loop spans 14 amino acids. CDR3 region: CASSQMDRATEAFF. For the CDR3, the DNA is TGTGCCAGCTCCCAGATGGACAGGGCCACTGAAGCTTTCTTT.

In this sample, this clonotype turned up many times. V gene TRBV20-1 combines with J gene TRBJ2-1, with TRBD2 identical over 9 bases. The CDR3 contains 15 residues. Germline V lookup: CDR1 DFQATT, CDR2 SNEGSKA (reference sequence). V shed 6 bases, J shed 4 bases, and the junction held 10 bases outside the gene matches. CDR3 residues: CSADPGTSNYNEQFF. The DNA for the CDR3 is TGCAGTGCGGACCCCGGGACTAGCAATTACAATGAGCAGTTCTTC.

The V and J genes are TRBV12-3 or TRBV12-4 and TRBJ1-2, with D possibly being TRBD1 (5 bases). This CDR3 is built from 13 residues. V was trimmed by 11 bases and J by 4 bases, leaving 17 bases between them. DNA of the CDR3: TGTGCCTCTGCGGCGGGGGTGAGCTATGGCTACACCTTC. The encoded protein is CASAAGVSYGYTF.

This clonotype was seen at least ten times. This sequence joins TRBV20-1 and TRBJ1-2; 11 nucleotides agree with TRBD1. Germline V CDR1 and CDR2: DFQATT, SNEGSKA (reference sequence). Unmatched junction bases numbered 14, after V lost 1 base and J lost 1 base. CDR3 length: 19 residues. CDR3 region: CSARGTLWGQGGDNYGYTF. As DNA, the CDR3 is TGCAGTGCTAGAGGCACCCTGTGGGGACAGGGGGGCGATAACTATGGCTACACCTTC.

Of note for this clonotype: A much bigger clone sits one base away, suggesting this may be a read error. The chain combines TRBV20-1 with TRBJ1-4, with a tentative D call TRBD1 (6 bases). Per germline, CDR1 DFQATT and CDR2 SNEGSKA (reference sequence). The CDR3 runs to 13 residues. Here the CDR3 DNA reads TGCAGTGCTATGGAGGGGGGGTATGAAACACTGTTTTTT. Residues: CSAMEGGYETLFF.

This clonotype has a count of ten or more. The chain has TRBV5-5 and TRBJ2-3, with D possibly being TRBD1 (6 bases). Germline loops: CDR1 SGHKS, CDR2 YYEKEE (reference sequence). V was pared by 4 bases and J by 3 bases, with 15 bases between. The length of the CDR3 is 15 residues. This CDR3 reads CASSLYMGATDTQYF. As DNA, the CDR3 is TGTGCCAGCAGCCTTTATATGGGGGCGACAGATACGCAGTATTTT.

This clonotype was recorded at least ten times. CDR3 nucleotide sequence: TGCAGTGCTAGAGGGGGTAGCGGGGCCTACGAGCAGTACTTC. This gives the protein CSARGGSGAYEQYF. The rearrangement joins TRBV20-1 to TRBJ2-7; 8 bases map to TRBD2. The CDR3 consists of 14 residues. The V and J ends lost 1 base and 2 bases, in that order; junction bases with no gene match: 4. From germline, CDR1 is DFQATT and CDR2 SNEGSKA (reference sequence).

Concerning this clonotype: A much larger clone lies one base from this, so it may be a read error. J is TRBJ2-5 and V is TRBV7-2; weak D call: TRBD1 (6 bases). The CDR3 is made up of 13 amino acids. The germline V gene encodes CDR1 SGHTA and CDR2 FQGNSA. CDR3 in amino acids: CASSPDRKENQYF. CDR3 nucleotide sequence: TGTGCCAGCAGCCCAGACAGGAAAGAGAACCAGTACTTC.

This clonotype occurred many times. Here the CDR3 reads CASSQDASSNQPQHF. In DNA form, the CDR3 reads TGTGCCAGCAGCCAAGATGCATCTTCGAATCAGCCCCAGCATTTT. V usage is TRBV3-1 and J usage is TRBJ1-5; D unresolved. This CDR3 comprises 15 residues. Trimming removed 0 bases at V and 4 bases at J, with 10 bases between. Looked up from germline, CDR1 is LGHDT and CDR2 is YNNKEL (reference sequence).

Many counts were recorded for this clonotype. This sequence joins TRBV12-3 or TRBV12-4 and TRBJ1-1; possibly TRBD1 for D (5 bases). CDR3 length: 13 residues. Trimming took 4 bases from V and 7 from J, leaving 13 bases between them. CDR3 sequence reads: CASSWGTAGEAFF. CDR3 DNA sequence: TGTGCCAGCAGTTGGGGGACGGCGGGTGAAGCTTTCTTT.

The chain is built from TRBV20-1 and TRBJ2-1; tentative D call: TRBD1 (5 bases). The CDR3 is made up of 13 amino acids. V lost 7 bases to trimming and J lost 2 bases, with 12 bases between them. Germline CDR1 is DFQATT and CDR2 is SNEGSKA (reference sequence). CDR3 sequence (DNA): TGCAGTGATACCGACAGTCCCTACAATGAGCAGTTCTTC. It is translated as CSDTDSPYNEQFF.

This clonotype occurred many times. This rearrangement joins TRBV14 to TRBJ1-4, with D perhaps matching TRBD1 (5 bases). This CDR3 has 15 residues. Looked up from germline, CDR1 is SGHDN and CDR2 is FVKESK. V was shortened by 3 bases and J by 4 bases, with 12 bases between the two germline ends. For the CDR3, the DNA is TGTGCCAGCAGCCACCGGCCAGGGATTAATGAAAAACTGTTTTTT. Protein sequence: CASSHRPGINEKLFF.

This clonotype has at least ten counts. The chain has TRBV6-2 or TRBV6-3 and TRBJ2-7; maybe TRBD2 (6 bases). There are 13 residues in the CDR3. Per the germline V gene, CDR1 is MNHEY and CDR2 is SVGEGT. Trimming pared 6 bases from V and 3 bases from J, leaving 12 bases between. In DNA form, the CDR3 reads TGTGCCAGCAGAGAGGCGGGGAACTACGAGCAGTACTTC. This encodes CASREAGNYEQYF.

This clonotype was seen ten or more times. CDR3 nucleotide sequence: TGCAGTGCTAGTAGCGGGAGGGCTCCTATGCAGTATTTT. It encodes CSASSGRAPMQYF. J is TRBJ2-3 and V is TRBV20-1; 11 nucleotides line up with TRBD2. The length of the CDR3 is 13 residues. The V gene's germline CDR1 is DFQATT and CDR2 SNEGSKA (reference sequence). V dropped 3 bases and J dropped 11; count of bases not matched to a gene: 7.

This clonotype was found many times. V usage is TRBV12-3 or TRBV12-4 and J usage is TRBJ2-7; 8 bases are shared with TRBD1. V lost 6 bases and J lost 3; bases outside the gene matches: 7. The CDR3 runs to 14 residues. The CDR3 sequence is CASRSGTGVYEQYF. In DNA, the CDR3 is TGTGCCAGCAGGTCCGGGACAGGAGTCTACGAGCAGTACTTC.

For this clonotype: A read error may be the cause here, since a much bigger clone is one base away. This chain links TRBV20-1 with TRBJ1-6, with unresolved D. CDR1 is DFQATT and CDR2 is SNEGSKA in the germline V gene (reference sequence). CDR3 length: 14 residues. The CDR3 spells CSATSMRDNSHLHF. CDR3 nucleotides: TGCAGTGCTACGTCGATGAGGGATAATTCACACCTCCACTTT.

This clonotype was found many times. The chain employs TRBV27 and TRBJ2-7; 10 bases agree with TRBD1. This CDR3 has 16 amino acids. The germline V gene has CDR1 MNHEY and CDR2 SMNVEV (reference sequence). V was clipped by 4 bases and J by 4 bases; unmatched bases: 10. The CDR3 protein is CASSSVLGTGVYEQYF. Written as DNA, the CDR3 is TGTGCCAGCAGTTCCGTCTTAGGGACAGGGGTATACGAGCAGTACTTC.

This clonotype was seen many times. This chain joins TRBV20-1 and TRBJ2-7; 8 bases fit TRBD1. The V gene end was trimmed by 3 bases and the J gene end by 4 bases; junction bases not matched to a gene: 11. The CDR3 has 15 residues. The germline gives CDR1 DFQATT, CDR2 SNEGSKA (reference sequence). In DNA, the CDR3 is TGCAGTGCTAGCCCCCGGGACAGGACTTTATACGAGCAGTACTTC. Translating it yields CSASPRDRTLYEQYF.

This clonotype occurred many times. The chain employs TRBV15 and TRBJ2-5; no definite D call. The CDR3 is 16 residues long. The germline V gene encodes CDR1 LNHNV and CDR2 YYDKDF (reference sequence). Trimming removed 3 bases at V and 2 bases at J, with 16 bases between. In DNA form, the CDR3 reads TGTGCCACCAGCAGGGGTGCTGCGGACGGGCAAGAGACCCAGTACTTC. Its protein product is CATSRGAADGQETQYF.